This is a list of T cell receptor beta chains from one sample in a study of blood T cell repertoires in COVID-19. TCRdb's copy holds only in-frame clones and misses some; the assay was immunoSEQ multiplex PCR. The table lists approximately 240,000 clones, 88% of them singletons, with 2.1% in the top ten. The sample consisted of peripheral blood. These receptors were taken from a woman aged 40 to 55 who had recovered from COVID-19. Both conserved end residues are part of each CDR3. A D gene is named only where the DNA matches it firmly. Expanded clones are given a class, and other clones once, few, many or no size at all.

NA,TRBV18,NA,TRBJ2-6,CASSPPTGPGANVLTF,TGTGCCAGCTCACCACCTACAGGGCCTGGGGCCAACGTCCTGACTTTC
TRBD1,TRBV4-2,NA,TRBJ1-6,CASSQGGQGNSPLHF,TGTGCCAGCAGCCAAGGGGGACAGGGTAATTCACCCCTCCACTTT
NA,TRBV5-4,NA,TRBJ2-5,CASSFGAGVGETQYF,TGTGCCAGCAGCTTCGGAGCGGGCGTGGGAGAGACCCAGTACTTC
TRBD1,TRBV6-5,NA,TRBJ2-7,CASSQGAREQYF,TGTGCCAGCAGCCAGGGGGCAAGGGAGCAGTACTTC
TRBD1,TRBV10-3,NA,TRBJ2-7,CAISENRGYEQYF,TGTGCCATCAGTGAGAACAGGGGGTACGAGCAGTACTTC
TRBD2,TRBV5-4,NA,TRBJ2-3,CASSLPTSGASTQYF,TGTGCCAGCAGCTTACCGACTAGCGGCGCCTCTACGCAGTATTTT
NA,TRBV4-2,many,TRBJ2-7,CASSQELPHEQYF,TGTGCCAGCAGCCAAGAGCTACCTCACGAGCAGTACTTC
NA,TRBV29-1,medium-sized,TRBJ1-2,CTTQEGGYGYTF,TGCACCACCCAGGAAGGGGGCTATGGCTACACCTTC
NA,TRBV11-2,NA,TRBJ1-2,CASSSSGVIGYTF,TGTGCCAGCAGCTCTTCAGGGGTGATCGGCTACACCTTC
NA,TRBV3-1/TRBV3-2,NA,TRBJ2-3,CASSQAWGEDTQYF,TGTGCCAGCAGCCAAGCATGGGGAGAGGATACGCAGTATTTT
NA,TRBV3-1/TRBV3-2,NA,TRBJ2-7,CASSRCEEGKYEQYF,TGTGCCAGCAGTCGCTGCGAGGAGGGTAAGTACGAGCAGTACTTC
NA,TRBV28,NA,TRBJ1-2,CASSPGGGTANYGYTF,TGTGCCAGCAGTCCCGGGGGGGGGACGGCGAACTATGGCTACACCTTC
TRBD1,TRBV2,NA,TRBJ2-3,CASSGQGAMGTQYF,TGTGCCAGCAGTGGACAGGGGGCGATGGGTACGCAGTATTTT
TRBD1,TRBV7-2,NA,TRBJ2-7,CASSITGGPANYEQYF,TGTGCCAGCAGTATCACAGGGGGCCCGGCAAACTACGAGCAGTACTTC
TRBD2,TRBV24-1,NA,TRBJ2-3,CATSRGAGEADTQYF,TGTGCCACCAGTCGAGGAGCGGGAGAAGCAGATACGCAGTATTTT
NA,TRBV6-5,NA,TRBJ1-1,CASSSSAGEAFF,TGTGCCAGCAGTTCCTCAGCCGGTGAAGCTTTCTTT
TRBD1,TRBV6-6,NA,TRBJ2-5,CASSQEQGKETQYF,TGTGCCAGCAGTCAGGAACAGGGGAAAGAGACCCAGTACTTC
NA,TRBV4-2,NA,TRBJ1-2,CASSQEIGLLNYGYTF,TGTGCCAGCAGCCAAGAAATTGGACTACTAAACTATGGCTACACCTTC
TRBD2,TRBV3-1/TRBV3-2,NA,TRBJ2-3,CASSQQTSGGDADTQYF,TGTGCCAGCAGCCAACAAACTAGCGGGGGGGATGCAGATACGCAGTATTTT
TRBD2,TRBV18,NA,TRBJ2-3,CASSPLAGEWDTQYF,TGTGCCAGCTCACCACTAGCGGGAGAATGGGATACGCAGTATTTT
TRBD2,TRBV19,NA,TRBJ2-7,CASSPILAGGPIKPYEQYF,TGTGCCAGTAGTCCCATCCTAGCGGGAGGGCCCATAAAACCCTACGAGCAGTACTTC
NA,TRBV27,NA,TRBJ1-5,CDPVVRGHQPQHF,TGTGACCCCGTTGTCAGGGGACATCAGCCCCAGCATTTT